This T cell receptor (beta chain) was identified during a study of OX40 agonist ivuxolimab in advanced cancers. As for the study more broadly: Ivuxolimab, which targeted the costimulatory receptor OX40 (CD134), was an agonistic, fully human IgG2 monoclonal antibody. Intravenous ivuxolimab was administered to patients every 2 weeks at six dose levels: 0.01, 0.1, 0.3, 1.5, 3 and 10 mg/kg. Among the roughly 50 dose-escalation patients, about 20 had hepatocellular carcinoma, roughly 15 melanoma, 9 renal cell carcinoma and 9 head and neck cancer. The dose-escalation cohort was roughly 80% male with a mean age of approximately 60 years, ranging from roughly 23 to 79. Prior anti-PD-1, anti-PD-L1 or anti-CTLA-4 therapy was permitted, and checkpoint inhibitors had been received by around 39% of dose-escalation patients. Three dose-escalation patients achieved partial responses, one with hepatocellular carcinoma and two with cutaneous melanoma. The point of sequencing TCRbeta in the periphery was to test whether ivuxolimab changed TCR sequence diversity and drove clonal T-cell expansion. The paper covers the monotherapy dose-escalation part of the phase I ivuxolimab trial, which included N ≈ 50 patients.

Patients with a history of autoimmune disease or receiving systemic immunosuppression were excluded from the trial. Peripheral blood for TCR sequencing was collected from all dose cohorts at baseline, on cycle 4 day 1, and on cycle 7 day 1. Samples came from an open-label, multicenter, first-in-human phase I dose-escalation trial of ivuxolimab. The trial enrolled adults with locally advanced or metastatic head and neck squamous cell, hepatocellular, melanoma or renal cell carcinoma. Before TCR sequencing, CD4+ T cells and CD8+ T cells from peripheral blood were sorted into separate populations. Genomic DNA was isolated from the sorted cells so that the TCRbeta CDR3 region could be sequenced. TCRbeta CDR3 regions were sequenced using the immunoSEQ Assay. TCRdb provides this immuneACCESS table in a form limited to in-frame rearrangements. Some clones are lacking; in checked studies, under half of them reflect an unresolved V gene, and why the rest are absent is not known. In all, the sample holds 30,000 to 35,000 clones, and over 85% of those were seen once. The top ten clonotypes cover 35% to 45% of the sample.

As concerns this clone: This clone's antigen is unknown. No quality values exist for individual bases; no much larger clone is one base distant.

Points the paper makes about the study in general: After ivuxolimab, more expanded clones were found on average in CD8+ T cells than in CD4+ T cells. Clonal expansion of both CD4+ and CD8+ blood T cells was observed from baseline to week 6 at doses 0.1 to 3.0 mg/kg. Low levels of normalized T-cell clonal expansion were also seen in some nonresponding patients. In partial responders in the 0.1-3.0 mg/kg groups, normalized peripheral clonal expansion was found to be among the lowest, especially among CD8+ T cells. Which antigens the clonally expanded peripheral T cells were specific for was not determined.

This TCR was recovered from an adult with an advanced solid tumor such as melanoma, head and neck, liver or kidney cancer. This specimen was CD4+ or CD8+ T cells sorted from blood, taken in a trial of the OX40 agonist ivuxolimab.

The CDR3 sequence is CASGRNGGSIAADTQYF. At the DNA level, the sequence is TGTGCCAGCGGACGAAACGGCGGGAGTATAGCGGCAGATACGCAGTATTTT. The chain links TRBV2 with TRBJ2-3, with 7 bases aligning to TRBD2. Including cysteine and phenylalanine, the CDR3 has 17 amino acids. The CDR3 DNA has 51 bases and is translated from base 1. V ends up 8 bases short and J 4 bases short, with an unmatched junction base count of 18. The CDR1 and CDR2 encoded by the germline V gene are SNHLY and FYNNEI.